This T cell receptor (beta chain) was found in a study of CD8 T cells in ankylosing spondylitis. Study-wide results and caveats: About 8 highly homologous variants made up a TCR beta motif, and this motif appeared characteristic of ankylosing spondylitis blood. Enrichment of disease-linked clones was reportedly significant in matched ankylosing spondylitis synovial fluid. Reactive arthritis synovial fluid and blood previously showed some of these motif variants.

Quantitative barcoded 5'-RACE was used to prepare TCR beta libraries. TCRdb redid the calling of the 5' RACE reads with MiXCR, one entry per CDR3 protein. This sample carries approximately 550,000 distinct CDR3 sequences, over 9.5% of them seen once, and the ten largest clones take approximately 7%. As for this clonotype: Its antigen is as yet unknown.

This receptor was obtained from a male donor with ankylosing spondylitis. Sequencing used blood, either unsorted or a sorted T cell fraction (not recorded which).

CDR3 nucleotides: TGTGCCAGCAGCCTTTCGACAGGTCCTGAAGCTTTCTTT. It specifies CASSLSTGPEAFF. The rearrangement uses TRBV11-2 and TRBJ1-1; tentatively, D is TRBD1 (6 bases). V dropped 5 bases and J dropped 6 bases, with 13 bases sitting between them. Germline assignment: CDR1 SGHAT and CDR2 FQNNGV. The CDR3 sequence is 13 residues long.